The present TCR beta chain was sequenced within a study of PD-1 blockade in classical Hodgkin lymphoma. Study-level findings and limits: The CD4+ diversity rise by C4D1 was clearest in complete responders. The study reported lower baseline TCR diversity in newly diagnosed patients than in healthy donors.

The CDR3 is made up of 18 amino acids. Germline CDR1 and CDR2: LGHNA and YSLEER. Trimming removed 1 base from V and 3 bases from J; junction bases left unmatched: 4. TCRdb keeps only in-frame clones here, not all; method: immunoSEQ multiplex PCR. Of 20,000 to 30,000 clones in the sample, approximately 70% were seen once. Every one of the patients relapsed after autologous stem cell transplantation (brentuximab vedotin exposure was variable). About this clone itself: Its antigen remains unidentified.

The sample here was peripheral blood mononuclear cells (PBMCs), taken at baseline. The V gene is TRBV4-3, the J gene TRBJ2-1, with 15 nucleotides matching TRBD2. The receptor was isolated from a human donor with classical Hodgkin lymphoma. The CDR3 DNA reads TGCGCCAGCAGCCAAGGGACTAGCGGGGGGGCCTTCTACAATGAGCAGTTCTTC. Amino acid sequence: CASSQGTSGGAFYNEQFF.